The rows below give T cell receptor beta chains drawn from one sample of a study of blood T cells in healthy people across ages. Via MiXCR, TCRdb re-called the 5' RACE reads, giving one row per CDR3 protein. The sample has some 1.6 million distinct CDR3 sequences; 30% to 35% are singletons. The sample consisted of blood. Every receptor here comes from a woman younger than 45 in good health. Each CDR3 is given with its conserved first and last residue. Each record gives: V gene, D gene, J gene, clone size, CDR3 length, CDR3 protein, CDR3 DNA. D genes are given only for firm matches. Only part of the rows carry a size: once, few, many, or a class if the clone is expanded.

V: TRBV5-1
D: .
J: TRBJ2-1
size: few
length: 15
CDR3: CASSVETGAYNEQFF
DNA: TGCGCCAGCAGCGTTGAAACGGGGGCCTACAATGAGCAGTTCTTC

V: TRBV15
D: .
J: TRBJ2-5
size: many
length: 15
CDR3: CATSRERATGETQYF
DNA: TGTGCCACCAGCAGAGAGAGGGCGACTGGGGAGACCCAGTACTTC

V: TRBV5-1
D: .
J: TRBJ1-2
size: few
length: 14
CDR3: CASSLGGEAYGYTF
DNA: TGCGCCAGCAGCTTGGGAGGGGAGGCCTATGGCTACACCTTC

V: TRBV29-1
D: .
J: TRBJ2-6
size: few
length: 18
CDR3: CSVEDPEGPHSGANVLTF
DNA: TGCAGCGTTGAAGATCCGGAGGGGCCTCACTCTGGGGCCAACGTCCTGACTTTC

V: TRBV29-1
D: .
J: TRBJ1-5
size: few
length: 13
CDR3: CSVDMGGNQPQHF
DNA: TGCAGCGTTGATATGGGGGGCAATCAGCCCCAGCATTTT

V: TRBV28
D: .
J: TRBJ2-5
size: .
length: 13
CDR3: CATTQGRQETQYF
DNA: TGTGCCACCACCCAGGGACGCCAAGAGACCCAGTACTTC

V: TRBV9
D: .
J: TRBJ2-1
size: many
length: 12
CDR3: CASSEQHNEQFF
DNA: TGTGCCAGCAGCGAGCAACACAATGAGCAGTTCTTC

V: TRBV7-9
D: .
J: TRBJ1-2
size: few
length: 12
CDR3: CASRVPNYGYTF
DNA: TGTGCCAGCAGGGTTCCTAACTATGGCTACACCTTC

V: TRBV10-2
D: TRBD1
J: TRBJ2-7
size: .
length: 15
CDR3: CASRLGDRGSYEQYF
DNA: TGCGCCAGCAGATTGGGGGACAGGGGTTCCTACGAGCAGTACTTC

V: TRBV12-3/TRBV12-4
D: .
J: TRBJ2-7
size: .
length: 13
CDR3: CASRPRFSYEQYF
DNA: TGTGCCAGCAGGCCCAGGTTCTCCTACGAGCAGTACTTC

V: TRBV5-6
D: .
J: TRBJ2-3
size: .
length: 15
CDR3: CASSSEGRGTDTQYF
DNA: TGTGCCAGCAGCTCGGAGGGCAGGGGCACAGATACGCAGTATTTT

V: TRBV12-3/TRBV12-4
D: TRBD1
J: TRBJ1-5
size: many
length: 14
CDR3: CASSPDRANQPQHF
DNA: TGTGCCAGCAGTCCCGACAGGGCCAATCAGCCCCAGCATTTT

V: TRBV24-1
D: .
J: TRBJ2-1
size: once
length: 16
CDR3: CAASEQGTARKNEQFF
DNA: TGTGCCGCCAGTGAGCAGGGTACAGCTAGGAAGAATGAGCAGTTCTTC

V: TRBV27
D: .
J: TRBJ2-7
size: few
length: 15
CDR3: CASSPRGGTTYEQYF
DNA: TGTGCCAGCAGTCCAAGGGGGGGTACCACCTACGAGCAGTACTTC

V: TRBV4-1
D: TRBD2
J: TRBJ2-3
size: many
length: 15
CDR3: CASSLDGLAGDTQYF
DNA: TGCGCCAGCAGCCTGGACGGGCTAGCGGGAGATACGCAGTATTTT

V: TRBV30
D: .
J: TRBJ2-7
size: few
length: 15
CDR3: CAWSAWLLSSYEQYF
DNA: TGTGCCTGGTCGGCTTGGCTCCTAAGTTCCTACGAGCAGTACTTC

V: TRBV12-3/TRBV12-4
D: .
J: TRBJ1-5
size: few
length: 14
CDR3: CASSIFDSYQPQHF
DNA: TGTGCCAGCAGTATATTCGACAGTTATCAGCCCCAGCATTTT

V: TRBV20-1
D: TRBD2
J: TRBJ2-1
size: .
length: 16
CDR3: CSARDSRTSVYNEQFF
DNA: TGCAGTGCTAGAGATTCCAGGACTAGCGTCTACAATGAGCAGTTCTTC

V: TRBV29-1
D: .
J: TRBJ2-1
size: many
length: 14
CDR3: CSASRGFSYNEQFF
DNA: TGCAGCGCCTCCCGGGGCTTCTCCTACAATGAGCAGTTCTTC

V: TRBV20-1
D: .
J: TRBJ2-3
size: .
length: 13
CDR3: CSALGTTTGTQYF
DNA: TGCAGTGCACTAGGTACAACAACAGGTACGCAGTATTTT

V: TRBV6-6
D: TRBD1
J: TRBJ2-5
size: many
length: 13
CDR3: CASFRGPQETQYF
DNA: TGTGCCAGCTTCAGGGGGCCCCAAGAGACCCAGTACTTC

V: TRBV6-1
D: .
J: TRBJ1-5
size: .
length: 14
CDR3: CASRARYSNQPQHF
DNA: TGTGCCAGCAGGGCCAGATATAGCAATCAGCCCCAGCATTTT

V: TRBV2
D: TRBD2
J: TRBJ2-7
size: few
length: 16
CDR3: CASSGLAGELIYEQYF
DNA: TGTGCCAGCAGTGGGCTAGCGGGGGAATTAATCTACGAGCAGTACTTC

V: TRBV21-1
D: .
J: TRBJ2-3
size: .
length: 13
CDR3: CASSRSPGDTQYF
DNA: TGTGCCAGCAGCAGGTCCCCTGGGGATACGCAGTATTTT

V: TRBV20-1
D: TRBD1
J: TRBJ1-5
size: .
length: 14
CDR3: CSARGRGTYQPQHF
DNA: TGCAGTGCTAGGGGCAGGGGGACTTATCAGCCCCAGCATTTT

V: TRBV28
D: .
J: TRBJ2-3
size: .
length: 15
CDR3: CASSLRQFSTDTQYF
DNA: TGTGCCAGCAGTTTGCGACAGTTTAGCACAGATACGCAGTATTTT

V: TRBV5-1
D: TRBD1
J: TRBJ1-3
size: .
length: 17
CDR3: CASSLTGQGANGNTIYF
DNA: TGCGCCAGCAGCTTGACGGGACAGGGGGCTAATGGAAACACCATATATTTT

V: TRBV20-1
D: TRBD2
J: TRBJ2-1
size: .
length: 16
CDR3: CSARDKSGRALDEQFF
DNA: TGCAGTGCTAGAGATAAGAGCGGGAGGGCCCTGGATGAGCAGTTCTTC

V: TRBV27
D: .
J: TRBJ2-5
size: few
length: 15
CDR3: CASSLYLSPTLEQYF
DNA: TGTGCCAGCAGTTTATATCTATCCCCTACGTTAGAGCAGTACTTC

V: TRBV5-1
D: .
J: TRBJ1-2
size: .
length: 13
CDR3: CASSTLPDRSYTF
DNA: TGCGCCAGCAGCACCTTACCCGACAGAAGCTACACCTTC

V: TRBV2
D: .
J: TRBJ2-7
size: .
length: 14
CDR3: CASSEGGFAYEQYF
DNA: TGTGCCAGCAGTGAAGGTGGGTTTGCCTACGAGCAGTACTTC

V: TRBV7-9
D: .
J: TRBJ1-1
size: .
length: 13
CDR3: CASSLGAQSEAFF
DNA: TGTGCCAGCAGCTTGGGGGCACAGTCTGAAGCTTTCTTT

V: TRBV30
D: .
J: TRBJ2-5
size: .
length: 13
CDR3: CAWNEGNQETQYF
DNA: TGTGCCTGGAACGAGGGGAACCAAGAGACCCAGTACTTC

V: TRBV6-1
D: .
J: TRBJ2-5
size: once
length: 14
CDR3: CASKDDQELETQYF
DNA: TGTGCCAGCAAGGACGATCAGGAGTTAGAGACCCAGTACTTC

V: TRBV20-1
D: .
J: TRBJ1-5
size: .
length: 14
CDR3: CSAPARAPGPPQHF
DNA: TGCAGTGCTCCGGCCAGGGCACCGGGTCCGCCCCAGCATTTT

V: TRBV10-3
D: TRBD2
J: TRBJ2-3
size: many
length: 17
CDR3: CAISETKGTSGTDTQYF
DNA: TGTGCCATCAGTGAGACAAAAGGGACTAGCGGGACAGATACGCAGTATTTT

V: TRBV25-1
D: .
J: TRBJ2-1
size: .
length: 15
CDR3: CASSEEGSRRNEQFF
DNA: TGTGCCAGCAGTGAAGAGGGTAGCAGGAGGAATGAGCAGTTCTTC

V: TRBV27
D: .
J: TRBJ1-1
size: .
length: 15
CDR3: CASSWDRTGLTGAFF
DNA: TGTGCCAGCAGTTGGGATCGGACCGGACTTACTGGAGCTTTCTTT

V: TRBV6-1
D: .
J: TRBJ1-1
size: .
length: 16
CDR3: CASSEALNAARPEAFF
DNA: TGTGCCAGCAGTGAAGCGCTAAATGCAGCCCGCCCTGAAGCTTTCTTT

V: TRBV20-1
D: .
J: TRBJ2-7
size: .
length: 14
CDR3: CSARDRDFSYEQYF
DNA: TGCAGTGCTAGAGATCGGGACTTCTCCTACGAGCAGTACTTC

V: TRBV4-1
D: .
J: TRBJ2-1
size: .
length: 18
CDR3: CASSQEGGLGLEYNEQFF
DNA: TGCGCCAGCAGCCAAGAAGGGGGGCTAGGCCTGGAATACAATGAGCAGTTCTTC

V: TRBV4-1
D: TRBD2
J: TRBJ2-2
size: .
length: 16
CDR3: CASSHTLAGGSGELFF
DNA: TGCGCCAGCAGCCACACACTAGCGGGGGGTTCCGGGGAGCTGTTTTTT

V: TRBV6-5
D: TRBD2
J: TRBJ2-3
size: .
length: 15
CDR3: CASSYGSGIADTRYF
DNA: TGTGCCAGCAGTTATGGTAGCGGGATTGCCGATACGCGGTATTTT

V: TRBV24-1
D: TRBD2
J: TRBJ2-1
size: once
length: 16
CDR3: CATSDQTSGIRNEQFF
DNA: TGTGCCACCAGTGACCAAACTAGCGGGATTCGCAATGAGCAGTTCTTC

V: TRBV29-1
D: .
J: TRBJ1-1
size: .
length: 13
CDR3: CSVAGTMNTEAFF
DNA: TGCAGCGTTGCAGGGACAATGAACACTGAAGCTTTCTTT

V: TRBV27
D: .
J: TRBJ2-7
size: many
length: 14
CDR3: CASSPGYPSYEQYF
DNA: TGTGCCAGCAGTCCCGGATATCCCAGCTACGAGCAGTACTTC

V: TRBV2
D: TRBD1
J: TRBJ2-6
size: few
length: 16
CDR3: CASSGTGNSGANVLTF
DNA: TGTGCCAGCAGTGGGACAGGAAACTCTGGGGCCAACGTCCTGACTTTC

V: TRBV13
D: TRBD2
J: TRBJ2-5
size: few
length: 15
CDR3: CASSQTSGEGETQYF
DNA: TGTGCCAGCAGCCAGACTAGCGGGGAGGGGGAGACCCAGTACTTC

V: TRBV29-1
D: .
J: TRBJ2-5
size: .
length: 14
CDR3: CSVDLTGGYDEQYF
DNA: TGCAGCGTTGATTTAACGGGGGGCTACGATGAGCAGTACTTC

V: TRBV7-9
D: .
J: TRBJ2-7
size: many
length: 12
CDR3: CASTRRADEQYF
DNA: TGTGCCAGCACTCGGCGGGCGGACGAGCAGTACTTC

V: TRBV2
D: .
J: TRBJ1-5
size: few
length: 13
CDR3: CATGGDGNQPQHF
DNA: TGTGCCACCGGGGGCGATGGCAATCAGCCCCAGCATTTT

V: TRBV7-9
D: .
J: TRBJ2-6
size: .
length: 18
CDR3: CAGLVQGVGQTGANVLTF
DNA: TGTGCCGGACTCGTCCAAGGTGTCGGACAGACTGGGGCCAACGTCCTGACTTTC

V: TRBV2
D: .
J: TRBJ2-1
size: .
length: 16
CDR3: CASSDATGVTTNEQFF
DNA: TGTGCCAGCAGTGATGCAACGGGGGTAACGACTAATGAGCAGTTCTTC

V: TRBV13
D: TRBD2
J: TRBJ2-7
size: .
length: 17
CDR3: CASSYRLAGGSLYEQYF
DNA: TGTGCCAGCAGCTATAGACTAGCGGGGGGGTCCTTATACGAGCAGTACTTC

V: TRBV5-1
D: TRBD1
J: TRBJ1-5
size: few
length: 14
CDR3: CASSLTGHNQPQHF
DNA: TGCGCCAGCAGCCTGACAGGGCACAATCAGCCCCAGCATTTT

V: TRBV20-1
D: .
J: TRBJ2-5
size: .
length: 15
CDR3: CSARGTRLQKETQYF
DNA: TGCAGTGCTAGAGGTACTAGACTTCAGAAAGAGACCCAGTACTTC

V: TRBV12-3/TRBV12-4
D: .
J: TRBJ2-5
size: .
length: 13
CDR3: CASNRREQGTQYF
DNA: TGTGCCAGCAACCGACGGGAGCAAGGGACCCAGTACTTC

V: TRBV28
D: .
J: TRBJ1-1
size: .
length: 16
CDR3: CASKSLLVRGDTEAFF
DNA: TGTGCCAGCAAGTCCCTGCTAGTACGCGGGGACACTGAAGCTTTCTTT

V: TRBV5-8
D: .
J: TRBJ2-5
size: .
length: 18
CDR3: CASSLGPMAFEGQETQYF
DNA: TGTGCCAGCAGCTTGGGGCCCATGGCGTTCGAGGGGCAAGAGACCCAGTACTTC

V: TRBV2
D: TRBD2
J: TRBJ2-1
size: .
length: 17
CDR3: CASSELVAGGPYNEQFF
DNA: TGTGCCAGCAGTGAGTTGGTCGCGGGGGGCCCCTACAATGAGCAGTTCTTC